This T cell receptor (beta chain) was identified in a study of identical twins. V shed 6 bases and J shed 3 bases, with 18 bases lying between them. The V gene's germline CDR1 is WSHSY and CDR2 SAAADI. The length of the CDR3 is 15 residues. A single record per CDR3 protein comes from TCRdb applying MiXCR to the 5' RACE reads. The sample comprises around 960,000 distinct CDR3 sequences, over 9% of which are singletons, and around 1.6% rests with the top ten. About this clonotype itself: Its antigen is not identified.

Study results and limitations: Compared with unrelated sharing, twin-shared out-of-frame alpha sequences had more low-probability sequences.

The sample also formed part of further work on yellow fever vaccine responses in identical twins.

Sequencing was done on a sample of PBMCs. The rearrangement links TRBV10-2 to TRBJ2-7, with D perhaps being TRBD1 or TRBD2 (5 bases each). The sequence was obtained from a woman aged 18-29 years in good health. The CDR3: CASSQRGVYDYEQYF. The CDR3 coding sequence is TGCGCCAGCAGCCAGAGAGGGGTTTACGACTACGAGCAGTACTTC.